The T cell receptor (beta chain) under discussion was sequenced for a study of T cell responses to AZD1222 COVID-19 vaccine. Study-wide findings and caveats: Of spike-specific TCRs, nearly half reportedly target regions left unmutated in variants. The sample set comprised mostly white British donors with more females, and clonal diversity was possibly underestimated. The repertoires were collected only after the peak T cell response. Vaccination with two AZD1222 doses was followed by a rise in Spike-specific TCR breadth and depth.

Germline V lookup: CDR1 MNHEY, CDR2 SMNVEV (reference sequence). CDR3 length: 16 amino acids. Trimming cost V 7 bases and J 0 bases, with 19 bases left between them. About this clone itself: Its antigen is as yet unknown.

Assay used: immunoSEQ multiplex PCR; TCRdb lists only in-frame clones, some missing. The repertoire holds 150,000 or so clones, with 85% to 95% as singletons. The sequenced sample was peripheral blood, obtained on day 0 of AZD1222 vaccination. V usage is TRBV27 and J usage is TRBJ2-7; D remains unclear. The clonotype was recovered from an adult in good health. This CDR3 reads CASTTRWQSSSYEQYF. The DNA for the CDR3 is TGTGCCAGCACAACCCGTTGGCAATCCAGCTCCTACGAGCAGTACTTC.